These 20 T cell receptor beta chains were sequenced from one sample in a study of blood T cells in healthy people across ages. Then a second PCR, running about 6 to 11 cycles, was carried out with a sample-barcoded 5' primer and a J-beta primer mix. Via MiXCR, TCRdb re-called the 5' RACE reads, giving one row per CDR3 protein. Of roughly 680,000 distinct CDR3 sequences listed, roughly 49% were seen once; the top ten hold around 32%. Sequenced sample: blood. These receptor sequences come from an older woman in good health.

This clonotype was recorded a few times. The chain uses TRBV20-1 and TRBJ2-7, with D unclear. The CDR3 is made up of 14 amino acids. V gave up 6 bases and J gave up 3 bases, with 18 bases separating them. Per germline, CDR1 DFQATT and CDR2 SNEGSKA (reference sequence). The CDR3 loop reads CSAIPVVGIYEQYF. CDR3 DNA: TGCAGTGCAATCCCCGTCGTAGGAATCTACGAGCAGTACTTC.

This clonotype was detected a few times. The chain joins TRBV27 to TRBJ2-7, with 7 bases that match TRBD2. CDR1 is MNHEY, CDR2 SMNVEV, per germline (reference sequence). The CDR3 spans 15 residues. V lost 0 bases and J lost 3; bases outside the gene matches: 5. This CDR3 reads CASSLSSTSYYEQYF. The DNA for the CDR3 is TGTGCCAGCAGTTTATCCTCGACTAGCTACTACGAGCAGTACTTC.

This clonotype occurred a few times. This chain links TRBV20-1 with TRBJ1-4; D gene ambiguous. V lost 1 base to trimming and J lost 8 bases, with 17 bases between them. CDR3 length: 15 residues. CDR1 and CDR2 from the germline V gene are DFQATT and SNEGSKA (reference sequence). CDR3 nucleotides: TGCAGTGCTAGAGGGAAGCGGGTTCGAGGCGAAAAACTGTTTTTT. This sequence encodes CSARGKRVRGEKLFF.

The J gene is TRBJ2-4, the V gene TRBV20-1, with D unresolved. The germline V and J ends were trimmed by 6 bases and 0 bases, with 18 bases remaining between them. The CDR3 has 16 residues. Germline V gene sequence: CDR1 DFQATT, CDR2 SNEGSKA (reference sequence). The CDR3 DNA reads as TGCAGTGCCCCTCCAGGTAGTCCCGTAGCCAAAAACATTCAGTACTTC. This translates into CSAPPGSPVAKNIQYF.

The rearrangement links TRBV5-1 to TRBJ2-3, with TRBD2 matching over 8 bases. From germline, CDR1 is SGHRS and CDR2 YFSETQ. CDR3 length: 14 amino acids. The junction had 8 bases not matched to a gene; V was cut back by 7 bases and J by 4 bases. This chain's CDR3 is CASGTSWISDTQYF. Here the CDR3 DNA reads TGCGCCAGCGGGACTAGTTGGATTTCAGATACGCAGTATTTT. Based on the CDR3 plus reference TRBV5-1 and TRBJ2-3, the full variable domain is KAGVTQTPRYLIKTRGQQVTLSCSPISGHRSVSWYQQTPGQGLQFLFEYFSETQRNKGNFPGRFSGRQFSNSRSEMNVSTLELGDSALYLCASGTSWISDTQYFGPGTRLTVL.

The chain employs TRBV20-1 and TRBJ1-1; TRBD1 aligns across 7 bases. The V gene end was trimmed by 1 base and the J gene end by 1 base; junction bases not matched to a gene: 6. The CDR3 is made up of 15 amino acids. Per the germline V gene, CDR1 is DFQATT and CDR2 is SNEGSKA (reference sequence). The CDR3 nucleotides are TGCAGTGCTAGAGTTTCGGACAGGAAGAACACTGAAGCTTTCTTT. Translating it yields CSARVSDRKNTEAFF.

The chain combines TRBV12-3 or TRBV12-4 with TRBJ2-1; either TRBD1 or TRBD2 may supply D (5 bases each). The CDR3 consists of 16 residues. V lost 1 base to trimming and J lost 6 bases, with 16 bases between them. This CDR3 reads CASSLVGGDLTNEQFF. The CDR3 coding sequence is TGTGCCAGCAGTTTAGTTGGGGGTGACCTTACCAATGAGCAGTTCTTC.

This sequence joins TRBV4-1 and TRBJ2-1; 8 bases align to TRBD2. The length of the CDR3 is 20 residues. Trimming cost V 1 base and J 4 bases; bases outside gene matches: 18. Germline V gene lookup returns CDR1 MGHRA and CDR2 YSYEKL. The CDR3: CASSQGAELYGRAKYNEQFF. The CDR3 DNA is TGCGCCAGCAGCCAAGGAGCCGAGTTATACGGGAGGGCGAAGTACAATGAGCAGTTCTTC.

The gene calls are TRBV4-1 and TRBJ1-6; D gene uncertain. CDR1 is MGHRA, CDR2 YSYEKL, per germline. The CDR3 is made up of 16 amino acids. V was trimmed by 1 base and J by 4 bases, leaving 11 bases between them. The CDR3 loop reads CASSQVVGEYNSPLHF. CDR3 bases: TGCGCCAGCAGCCAAGTCGTCGGCGAGTATAATTCACCCCTCCACTTT.

The chain uses TRBV28 and TRBJ2-4, with 13 bases lining up with TRBD2. The CDR3 extends over 18 amino acids. With V trimmed by 6 bases and J by 0 bases, 8 bases remained unmatched. Germline lookup yields CDR1 MDHEN and CDR2 SYDVKM. Here the CDR3 DNA reads TGTGCCAGCAGCCCCGGGACTAGCGGGACCGGAGCCAAAAACATTCAGTACTTC. This codes for CASSPGTSGTGAKNIQYF.

The CDR3 region has the DNA TGTGCCAGCAGTCAGCAGGGGCCCTCACCCCTCCACTTT. It codes for CASSQQGPSPLHF. The V call is TRBV25-1, the J call TRBJ1-6, with D possibly matching TRBD1 (6 bases). The CDR3 length is 13 residues. Germline V gene lookup returns CDR1 MGHDK and CDR2 SYGVNS. The V gene lost 5 bases and the J gene lost 10 bases, with 12 bases spanning the gap.

This clonotype showed up just a few times. V is TRBV29-1 and J is TRBJ2-4; D gene uncertain. CDR1 is SQVTM and CDR2 is ANQGSEA in the germline V gene. V was cut by 6 bases and J by 8 bases, with 11 bases left in between. The CDR3 totals 11 residues. The CDR3 here is CSVLFADIQYF. In DNA form, the CDR3 reads TGCAGCGTACTGTTCGCGGACATTCAGTACTTC. The full variable domain, rest sourced from reference TRBV29-1 and TRBJ2-4, is SAVISQKPSRDICQRGTSLTIQCQVDSQVTMMFWYRQQPGQSLTLIATANQGSEATYESGFVIDKFPISRPNLTFSTLTVSNMSPEDSSIYLCSVLFADIQYFGAGTRLSVL.

The rearrangement joins TRBV2 to TRBJ1-6, with a weak D call TRBD1 (5 bases). The CDR3 has 14 residues. Trimming removed 6 bases from V and 5 bases from J, with 11 bases in between. The germline V gene has CDR1 SNHLY and CDR2 FYNNEI. CDR3 bases: TGTGCCAGCAGACCCGGGACCCATAATTCACCCCTCCACTTT. Translation: CASRPGTHNSPLHF.

At least ten counts were recorded for this clonotype. V usage is TRBV4-3 and J usage is TRBJ2-5; 7 bases are shared with TRBD1. Germline-derived CDR1 and CDR2 are LGHNA and YSLEER. Losses at the gene ends were 4 bases for V and 5 bases for J; bases not matched to a gene: 4. This CDR3 has 13 residues. CDR3 loop: CASSRTGVETQYF. CDR3 coding DNA: TGCGCCAGCAGCCGAACAGGGGTCGAGACCCAGTACTTC.

The chain employs TRBV28 and TRBJ1-1; D is possibly TRBD1 (5 bases). Trimming took 5 bases from V and 4 from J, leaving 17 bases between them. This CDR3 comprises 15 residues. In germline, CDR1 is MDHEN, CDR2 SYDVKM. CDR3 DNA: TGTGCCAGCAGTCTCCCCGGGACCGTGGGCACTGAAGCTTTCTTT. Translated, it gives CASSLPGTVGTEAFF.

This rearrangement joins TRBV12-3 or TRBV12-4 to TRBJ2-7, with 8 nucleotides matching TRBD1. The CDR3 contains 15 residues. V shed 6 bases, J shed 0 bases, and the junction held 7 bases outside the gene matches. The CDR3 nucleotides are TGTGCCAGCAGGGCGACAGGGGTGGGCTCCTACGAGCAGTACTTC. Residues: CASRATGVGSYEQYF.

The sample holds a few counts of this clonotype. The chain couples TRBV5-1 to TRBJ2-5; 8 bases are a match to TRBD2. Germline values: CDR1 SGHRS, CDR2 YFSETQ. V dropped 3 bases and J dropped 0; count of bases not matched to a gene: 10. The CDR3 totals 17 residues. The chain's CDR3 is CASSYSTSAINQETQYF. The CDR3 nucleotides read TGCGCCAGCAGCTACTCGACTAGCGCAATAAACCAAGAGACCCAGTACTTC.

This clonotype occurred a few times. The chain's CDR3 is CASTRSVGTADNEQFF. Here the CDR3 DNA reads TGTGCCAGCACCCGGTCGGTTGGGACTGCAGACAATGAGCAGTTCTTC. The chain employs TRBV9 and TRBJ2-1, with D possibly being TRBD2 (6 bases). The CDR3 runs 16 residues. Trimming removed 6 bases from V and 5 bases from J, with 21 bases in between. From germline, CDR1 is SGDLS and CDR2 YYNGEE.

This clonotype was observed a few times. This chain joins TRBV7-9 and TRBJ1-1; D might be TRBD1 (6 bases). V shed 4 bases and J shed 4 bases, with 10 bases lying between them. The CDR3 consists of 13 residues. CDR1 SEHNR and CDR2 FQNEAQ come from the germline V gene (reference sequence). CDR3 sequence reads: CASSSRGGTEAFF. CDR3 bases: TGTGCCAGCAGCTCCAGGGGTGGCACTGAAGCTTTCTTT.

This chain connects TRBV4-2 to TRBJ2-5; the D is unclear. The CDR3 runs 13 residues. V lost 0 bases, J lost 11 bases, and 13 bases lay in between. Germline V gene sequence: CDR1 LGHNA, CDR2 YNFKEQ. DNA for the CDR3: TGTGCCAGCAGCCAAGATCCGAGCAATGAGCAGTACTTC. This encodes CASSQDPSNEQYF.